The T cell receptor beta chain described here comes from a study of blood T cells in healthy people across ages. Study-wide findings and caveats: In older individuals, TCR beta diversity per million T cells was lower, falling roughly linearly with age. Naive CD4+ cells and diversity were both higher in long-lived donors than in aged donors.

The table lists this clonotype with a few counts. The antigen remains unidentified. Sample-barcoded 5' priming and a J-beta primer mix drove a second PCR of roughly 6 to 12 cycles. One entry per CDR3 protein, called by TCRdb with MiXCR from the 5' RACE reads. The sample has 650,000 to 1,000,000 distinct CDR3 sequences, more than 35% seen once. CDR3 length equals 15 residues. V lost 6 bases, J lost 2 bases, and 17 bases lay in between. Germline V gene sequence: CDR1 ENHRY, CDR2 SYGVKD. The receptor was derived from an elderly man in good health. The sequenced material came from blood. The rearrangement uses TRBV10-3 and TRBJ2-7, with D maybe TRBD1 (7 bases). The CDR3 coding sequence is TGTGCCATCAGGGGGCAGGGGGGTTTTACCTACGAGCAGTACTTC. The encoded protein is CAIRGQGGFTYEQYF.